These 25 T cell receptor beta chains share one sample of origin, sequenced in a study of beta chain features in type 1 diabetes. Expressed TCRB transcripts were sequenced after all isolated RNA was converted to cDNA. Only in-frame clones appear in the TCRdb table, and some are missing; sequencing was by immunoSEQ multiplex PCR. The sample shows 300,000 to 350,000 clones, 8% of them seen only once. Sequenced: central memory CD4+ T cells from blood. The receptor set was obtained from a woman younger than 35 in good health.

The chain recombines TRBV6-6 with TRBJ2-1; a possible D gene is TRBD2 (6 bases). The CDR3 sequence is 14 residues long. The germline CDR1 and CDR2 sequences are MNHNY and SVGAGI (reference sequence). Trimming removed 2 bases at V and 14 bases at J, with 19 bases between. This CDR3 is CASSYMDHGTGEFF. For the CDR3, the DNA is TGTGCCAGCAGTTACATGGACCACGGGACGGGGGAGTTCTTC.

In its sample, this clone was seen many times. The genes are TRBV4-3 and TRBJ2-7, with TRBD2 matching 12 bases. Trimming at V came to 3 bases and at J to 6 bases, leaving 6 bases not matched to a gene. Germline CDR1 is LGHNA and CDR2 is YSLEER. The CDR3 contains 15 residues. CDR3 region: CASSHAPGLAGEQYF. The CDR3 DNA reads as TGCGCCAGCAGCCATGCACCGGGACTAGCGGGCGAGCAGTACTTC.

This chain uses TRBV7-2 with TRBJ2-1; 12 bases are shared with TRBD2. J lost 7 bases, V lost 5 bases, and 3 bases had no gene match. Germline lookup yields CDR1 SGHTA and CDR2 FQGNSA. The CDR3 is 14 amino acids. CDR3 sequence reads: CASSKGLAGNEQFF. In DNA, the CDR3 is TGTGCCAGCAGCAAGGGACTAGCGGGTAATGAGCAGTTCTTC.

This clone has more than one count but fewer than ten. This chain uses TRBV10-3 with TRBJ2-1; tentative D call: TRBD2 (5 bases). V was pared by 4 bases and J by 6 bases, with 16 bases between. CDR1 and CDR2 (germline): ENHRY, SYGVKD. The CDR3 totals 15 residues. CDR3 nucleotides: TGTGCCATCAGTGTCGACTATAGCCAGCTCAATGAGCAGTTCTTC. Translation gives CAISVDYSQLNEQFF.

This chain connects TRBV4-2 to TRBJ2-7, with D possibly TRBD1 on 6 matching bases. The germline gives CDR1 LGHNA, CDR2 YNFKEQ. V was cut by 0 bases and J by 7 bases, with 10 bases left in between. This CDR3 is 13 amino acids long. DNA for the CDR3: TGTGCCAGCAGCCAAGATTCAGGGGTGGAGCAGTACTTC. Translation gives CASSQDSGVEQYF.

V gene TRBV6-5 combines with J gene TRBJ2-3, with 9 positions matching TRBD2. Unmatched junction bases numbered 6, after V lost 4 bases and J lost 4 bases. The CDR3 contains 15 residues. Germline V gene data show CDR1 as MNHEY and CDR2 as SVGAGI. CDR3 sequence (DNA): TGTGCCAGCAGTTCGACCGGGACTAGCTCAGATACGCAGTATTTT. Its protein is CASSSTGTSSDTQYF.

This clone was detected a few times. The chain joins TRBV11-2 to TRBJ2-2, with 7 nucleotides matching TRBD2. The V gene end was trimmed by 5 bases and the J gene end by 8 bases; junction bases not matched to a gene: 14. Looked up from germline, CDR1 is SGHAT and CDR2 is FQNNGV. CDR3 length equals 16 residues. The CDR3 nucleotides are TGTGCCAGCAGCCCTGGGTCGGGTGGGACTACGGGGGAGCTGTTTTTT. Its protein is CASSPGSGGTTGELFF. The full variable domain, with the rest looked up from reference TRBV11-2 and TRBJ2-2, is EAGVAQSPRYKIIEKRQSVAFWCNPISGHATLYWYQQILGQGPKLLIQFQNNGVVDDSQLPKDRFSAERLKGVDSTLKIQPAKLEDSAVYLCASSPGSGGTTGELFFGEGSRLTVL.

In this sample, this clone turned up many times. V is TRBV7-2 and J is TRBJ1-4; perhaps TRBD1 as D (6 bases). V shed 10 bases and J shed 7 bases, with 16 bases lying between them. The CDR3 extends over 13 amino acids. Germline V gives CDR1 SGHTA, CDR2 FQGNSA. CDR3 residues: CATKGDGIEKLFF. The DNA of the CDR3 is TGTGCCACTAAGGGGGACGGGATTGAAAAACTGTTTTTT.

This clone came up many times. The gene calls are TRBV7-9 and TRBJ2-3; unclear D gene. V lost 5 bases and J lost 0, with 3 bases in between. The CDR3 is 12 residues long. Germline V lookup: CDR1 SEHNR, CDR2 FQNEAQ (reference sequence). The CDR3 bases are TGTGCCAGCAGCGAGAGCACAGATACGCAGTATTTT. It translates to CASSESTDTQYF.

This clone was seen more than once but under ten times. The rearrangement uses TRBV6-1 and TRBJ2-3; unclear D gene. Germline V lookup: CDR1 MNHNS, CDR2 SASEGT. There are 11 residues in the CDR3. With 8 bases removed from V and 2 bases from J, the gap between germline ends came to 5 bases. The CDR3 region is CASSLTDTQYF. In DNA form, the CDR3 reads TGTGCCAGCTCGCTCACAGATACGCAGTATTTT.

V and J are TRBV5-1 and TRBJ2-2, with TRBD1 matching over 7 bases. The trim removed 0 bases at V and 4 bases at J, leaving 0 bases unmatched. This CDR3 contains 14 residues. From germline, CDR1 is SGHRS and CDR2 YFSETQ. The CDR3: CASSLGQGTGELFF. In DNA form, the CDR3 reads TGCGCCAGCAGCTTGGGACAGGGCACCGGGGAGCTGTTTTTT.

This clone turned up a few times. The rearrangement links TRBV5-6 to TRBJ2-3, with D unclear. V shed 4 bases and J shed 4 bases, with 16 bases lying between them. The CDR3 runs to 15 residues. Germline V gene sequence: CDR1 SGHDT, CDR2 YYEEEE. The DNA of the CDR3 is TGTGCCAGCAGCGACGGGCCTATGGGCGCAGATACGCAGTATTTT. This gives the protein CASSDGPMGADTQYF.

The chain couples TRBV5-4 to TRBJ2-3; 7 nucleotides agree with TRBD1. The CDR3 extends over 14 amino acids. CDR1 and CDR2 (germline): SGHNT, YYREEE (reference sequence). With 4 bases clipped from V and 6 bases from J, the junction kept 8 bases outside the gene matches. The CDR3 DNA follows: TGTGCCAGCAGCCTTGAGACAGGGTGGGATACGCAGTATTTT. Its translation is CASSLETGWDTQYF.

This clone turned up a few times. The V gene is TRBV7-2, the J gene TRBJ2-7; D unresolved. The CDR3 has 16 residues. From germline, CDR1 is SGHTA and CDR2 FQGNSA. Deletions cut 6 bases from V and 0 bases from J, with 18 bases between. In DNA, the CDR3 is TGTGCCAGCAGTACACATAATGCCGTTAGCTCCTACGAGCAGTACTTC. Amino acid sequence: CASSTHNAVSSYEQYF.

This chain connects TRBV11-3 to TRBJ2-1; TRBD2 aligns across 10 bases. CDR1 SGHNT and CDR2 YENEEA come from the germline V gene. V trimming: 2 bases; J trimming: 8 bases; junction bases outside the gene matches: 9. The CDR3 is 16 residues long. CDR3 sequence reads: CASSLKPSGSSDEQFF. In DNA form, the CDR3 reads TGTGCCAGCAGCTTAAAGCCTAGCGGGAGTAGCGATGAGCAGTTCTTC.

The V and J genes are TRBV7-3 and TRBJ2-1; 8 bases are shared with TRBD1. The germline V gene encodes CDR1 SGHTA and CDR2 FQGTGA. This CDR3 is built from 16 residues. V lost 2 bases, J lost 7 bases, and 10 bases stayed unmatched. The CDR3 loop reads CASSLVSGTGFNEQFF. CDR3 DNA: TGTGCCAGCAGCTTAGTCTCCGGGACAGGATTTAATGAGCAGTTCTTC.

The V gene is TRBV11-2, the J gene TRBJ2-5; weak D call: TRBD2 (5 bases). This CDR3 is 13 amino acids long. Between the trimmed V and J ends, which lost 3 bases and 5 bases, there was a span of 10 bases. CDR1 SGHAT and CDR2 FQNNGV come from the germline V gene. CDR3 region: CASSFPPGETQYF. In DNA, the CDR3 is TGTGCCAGCAGCTTCCCCCCGGGGGAGACCCAGTACTTC.

The CDR3 protein is CASSFPGGWTQYF. The CDR3 region has the DNA TGTGCCAGCAGTTTCCCCGGAGGGTGGACCCAGTACTTC. This rearrangement joins TRBV28 to TRBJ2-5; D perhaps matches TRBD2 (6 bases). Germline assignment: CDR1 MDHEN and CDR2 SYDVKM. V lost 3 bases and J lost 7, with 12 bases in between. The length of the CDR3 is 13 residues.

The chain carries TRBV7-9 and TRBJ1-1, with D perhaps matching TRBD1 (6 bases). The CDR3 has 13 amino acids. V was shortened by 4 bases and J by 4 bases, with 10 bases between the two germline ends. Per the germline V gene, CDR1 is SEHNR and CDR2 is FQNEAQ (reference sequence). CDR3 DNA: TGTGCCAGCAGCTACGGACAGATCACTGAAGCTTTCTTT. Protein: CASSYGQITEAFF.

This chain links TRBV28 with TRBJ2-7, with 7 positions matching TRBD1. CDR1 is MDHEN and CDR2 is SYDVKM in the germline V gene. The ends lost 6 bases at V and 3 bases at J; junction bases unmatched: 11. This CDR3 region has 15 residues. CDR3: CASRDTGESSYEQYF. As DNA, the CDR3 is TGTGCCAGCAGGGATACAGGGGAATCGAGCTACGAGCAGTACTTC.

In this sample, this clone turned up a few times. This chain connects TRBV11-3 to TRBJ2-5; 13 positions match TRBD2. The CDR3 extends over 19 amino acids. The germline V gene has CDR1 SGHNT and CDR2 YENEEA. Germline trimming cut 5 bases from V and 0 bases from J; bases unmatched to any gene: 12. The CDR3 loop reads CASSPGLAGSSWYQETQYF. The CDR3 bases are TGTGCCAGCAGCCCGGGACTAGCGGGATCAAGCTGGTACCAAGAGACCCAGTACTTC.

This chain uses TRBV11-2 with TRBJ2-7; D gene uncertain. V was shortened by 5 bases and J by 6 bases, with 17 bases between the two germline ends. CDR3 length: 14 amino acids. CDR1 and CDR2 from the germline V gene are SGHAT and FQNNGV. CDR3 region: CASSPPGSRREQYF. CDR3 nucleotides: TGTGCCAGCAGCCCCCCTGGGTCGCGCCGCGAGCAGTACTTC.

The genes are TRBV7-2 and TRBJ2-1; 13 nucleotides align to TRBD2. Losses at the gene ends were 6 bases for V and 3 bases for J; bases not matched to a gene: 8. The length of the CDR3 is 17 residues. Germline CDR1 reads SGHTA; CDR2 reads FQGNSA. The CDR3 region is CASSFVWTSGSYNEQFF. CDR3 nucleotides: TGTGCCAGCAGTTTCGTTTGGACTAGCGGGAGCTACAATGAGCAGTTCTTC.

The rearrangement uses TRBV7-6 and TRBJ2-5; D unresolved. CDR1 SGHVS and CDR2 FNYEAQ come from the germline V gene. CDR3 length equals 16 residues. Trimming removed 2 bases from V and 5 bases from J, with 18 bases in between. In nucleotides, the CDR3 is TGTGCCAGCAGCTTATTTACTCCCACTATGGGGGAGACCCAGTACTTC. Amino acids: CASSLFTPTMGETQYF.

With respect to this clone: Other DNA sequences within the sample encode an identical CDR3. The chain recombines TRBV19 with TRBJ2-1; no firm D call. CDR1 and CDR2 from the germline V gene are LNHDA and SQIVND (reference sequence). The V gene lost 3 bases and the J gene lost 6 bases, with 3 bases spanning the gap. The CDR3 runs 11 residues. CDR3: CASSIRNEQFF. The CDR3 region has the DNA TGTGCCAGTAGTATTCGCAATGAGCAGTTCTTC. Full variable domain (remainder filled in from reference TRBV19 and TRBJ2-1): DGGITQSPKYLFRKEGQNVTLSCEQNLNHDAMYWYRQDPGQGLRLIYYSQIVNDFQKGDIAEGYSVSREKKESFPLTVTSAQKNPTAFYLCASSIRNEQFFGPGTRLTVL.